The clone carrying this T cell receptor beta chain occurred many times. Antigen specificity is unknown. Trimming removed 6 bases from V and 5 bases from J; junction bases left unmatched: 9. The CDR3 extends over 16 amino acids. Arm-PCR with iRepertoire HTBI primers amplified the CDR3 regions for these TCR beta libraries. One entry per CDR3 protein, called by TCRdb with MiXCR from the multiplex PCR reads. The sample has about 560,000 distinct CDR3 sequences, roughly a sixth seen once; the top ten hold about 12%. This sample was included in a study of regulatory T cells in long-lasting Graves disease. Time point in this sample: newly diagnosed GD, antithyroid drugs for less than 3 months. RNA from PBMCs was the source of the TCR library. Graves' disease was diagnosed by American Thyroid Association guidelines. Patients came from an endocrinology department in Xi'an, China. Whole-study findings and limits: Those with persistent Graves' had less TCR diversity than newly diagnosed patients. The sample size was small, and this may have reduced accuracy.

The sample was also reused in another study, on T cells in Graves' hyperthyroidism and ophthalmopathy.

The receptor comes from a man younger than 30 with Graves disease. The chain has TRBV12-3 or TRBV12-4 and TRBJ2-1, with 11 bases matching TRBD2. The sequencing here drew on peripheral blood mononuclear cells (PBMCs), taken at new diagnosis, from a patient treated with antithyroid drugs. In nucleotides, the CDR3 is TGTGCCAGCAGCCTTAGCGGGAGGGCCCCCCACAATGAGCAGTTCTTC. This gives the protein CASSLSGRAPHNEQFF.